Below, 28 T cell receptor beta chains from the same sample are listed, as sequenced in a study of blood T cell repertoires in COVID-19. The protocol was immunoSEQ multiplex PCR, while the TCRdb copy is restricted to in-frame clones and leaves out a portion. The table shows 85,000 to 120,000 clones, with about 87% occurring only once. The sequenced sample consisted of peripheral blood. The receptors come from a man in his fifties with active or convalescent COVID-19.

The chain links TRBV11-2 to TRBJ2-5; 10 bases line up with TRBD2. Per the germline V gene, CDR1 is SGHAT and CDR2 is FQNNGV. V lost 4 bases and J lost 1; bases outside the gene matches: 0. The CDR3 has 14 residues. CDR3 residues: CASSWTSGQETQYF. Written as DNA, the CDR3 is TGTGCCAGCAGCTGGACTAGCGGCCAAGAGACCCAGTACTTC.

The J gene is TRBJ2-7, the V gene TRBV18, with D perhaps TRBD2 (5 bases). The CDR3 extends over 15 amino acids. Trimming took 3 bases from V and 5 from J, leaving 17 bases between them. CDR1 is KGHSH and CDR2 is LQKENI in the germline V gene. The CDR3: CASSPTDGVVDEQYF. The CDR3 DNA reads as TGTGCCAGCTCACCCACCGACGGGGTGGTCGACGAGCAGTACTTC.

This rearrangement joins TRBV5-6 to TRBJ2-5; perhaps TRBD1 as D (5 bases). Looked up from germline, CDR1 is SGHDT and CDR2 is YYEEEE. This CDR3 region has 14 residues. Trimming removed 4 bases at V and 4 bases at J, with 14 bases between. The chain's CDR3 is CASSRGHGGETQYF. The CDR3 bases are TGTGCCAGCAGCCGAGGACACGGTGGAGAGACCCAGTACTTC.

CDR3 sequence (DNA): TGTGCCAGCAGTTTATTGGGGGAGGGCACTGAAGCTTTCTTT. Its protein product is CASSLLGEGTEAFF. V is TRBV27 and J is TRBJ1-1, with D perhaps TRBD1 (5 bases). The CDR3 consists of 14 residues. Per the germline V gene, CDR1 is MNHEY and CDR2 is SMNVEV (reference sequence). Trimming took off 1 base at V and 4 bases at J, with 10 bases between the two ends.

The rearrangement joins TRBV10-3 to TRBJ1-3; 10 bases align to TRBD1. The CDR3 is 15 residues long. The V segment lost 8 bases and the J segment 4 bases; nucleotides outside the gene matches: 8. Germline assignment: CDR1 ENHRY and CDR2 SYGVKD. The CDR3 loop is CAIAGGQGYGNTIYF. The CDR3 DNA sequence: TGTGCCATCGCCGGGGGACAGGGGTACGGAAACACCATATATTTT.

This chain joins TRBV24-1 and TRBJ2-3; 9 bases are a match to TRBD2. CDR3 length: 17 residues. CDR1 KGHDR and CDR2 SFDVKD come from the germline V gene. V was pared by 4 bases and J by 4 bases, with 11 bases of the junction left unmatched. CDR3 amino acids: CATSDPAKRGDSDTQYF. The CDR3 nucleotides are TGTGCCACCAGTGACCCGGCCAAGCGGGGGGATTCAGATACGCAGTATTTT.

V usage is TRBV3-1 (or the pseudogene TRBV3-2) and J usage is TRBJ2-2; tentatively, D is TRBD1 (6 bases). V was trimmed by 4 bases and J by 0 bases, leaving 9 bases between them. CDR1 is LGHDT, CDR2 YNNKEL, per germline (reference sequence). The CDR3 has 15 amino acids. CDR3 protein: CASSRDTTNTGELFF. The CDR3, as DNA: TGTGCCAGCAGCCGGGACACCACGAACACCGGGGAGCTGTTTTTT.

The gene calls are TRBV19 and TRBJ1-3, with 10 bases lining up with TRBD1. Germline V gene lookup returns CDR1 LNHDA and CDR2 SQIVND (reference sequence). J was trimmed by 10 bases and V by 4 bases; bases with no gene match: 7. The CDR3 contains 14 residues. CDR3 DNA: TGTGCCAGTAGTAAATGGGACAGGGGAGTTACCATATATTTT. Translating gives CASSKWDRGVTIYF. The whole variable domain, remainder taken from reference TRBV19 and TRBJ1-3, is DGGITQSPKYLFRKEGQNVTLSCEQNLNHDAMYWYRQDPGQGLRLIYYSQIVNDFQKGDIAEGYSVSREKKESFPLTVTSAQKNPTAFYLCASSKWDRGVTIYFGEGSWLTVV.

The rearrangement joins TRBV14 to TRBJ2-1; 9 nucleotides line up with TRBD2. Germline V gene lookup returns CDR1 SGHDN and CDR2 FVKESK. The V and J ends lost 0 bases and 7 bases, in that order; junction bases with no gene match: 7. This CDR3 has 16 amino acids. The CDR3 sequence is CASSQEGGGARNEQFF. Written as DNA, the CDR3 is TGTGCCAGCAGCCAAGAGGGCGGGGGGGCCCGGAATGAGCAGTTCTTC. The full variable domain, rest sourced from reference TRBV14 and TRBJ2-1, is EAGVTQFPSHSVIEKGQTVTLRCDPISGHDNLYWYRRVMGKEIKFLLHFVKESKQDESGMPNNRFLAERTGGTYSTLKVQPAELEDSGVYFCASSQEGGGARNEQFFGPGTRLTVL.

The rearrangement joins TRBV5-8 to TRBJ1-5; tentatively, D is TRBD1 (6 bases). Germline-derived CDR1 and CDR2 are SGHTS and YDEGEE. The V and J ends lost 4 bases and 0 bases respectively, with 14 bases between them. The CDR3 is 16 amino acids. The CDR3 sequence is CASSLTGFYSNQPQHF. CDR3 nucleotide sequence: TGTGCCAGCAGCCTGACAGGATTCTATAGCAATCAGCCCCAGCATTTT.

For the CDR3, the DNA is TGCGCCAGCAGCTCGGGACTAGCGGGGGTCACAGATACGCAGTATTTT. Translated: CASSSGLAGVTDTQYF. V usage is TRBV5-1 and J usage is TRBJ2-3, with 14 bases that match TRBD2. This CDR3 has 16 amino acids. Germline values: CDR1 SGHRS, CDR2 YFSETQ. The V segment lost 3 bases and the J segment 2 bases; nucleotides outside the gene matches: 2.

The CDR3 is CASSDSADNQPQHF. The CDR3 DNA is TGTGCCAGCAGTGACTCGGCAGATAATCAGCCCCAGCATTTT. This chain connects TRBV6-4 to TRBJ1-5, with D unresolved. Trimming shortened V by 0 bases and J by 4 bases, and 7 bases separated the two germline ends. Germline CDR1 and CDR2: MRHNA and SNTAGT. CDR3 length: 14 residues.

In this sample, this clone turned up a few times. This chain joins TRBV11-2 and TRBJ1-1; the D gene is possibly TRBD1 (5 bases). Trimming shortened V by 2 bases and J by 4 bases, and 14 bases separated the two germline ends. The CDR3 is 15 residues long. CDR1 is SGHAT and CDR2 is FQNNGV in the germline V gene. The CDR3, as DNA: TGTGCCAGCAGCTTAACCCGGACATCGGGCACTGAAGCTTTCTTT. Encoded protein: CASSLTRTSGTEAFF. The whole variable domain, filled in from reference TRBV11-2 and TRBJ1-1, reads EAGVAQSPRYKIIEKRQSVAFWCNPISGHATLYWYQQILGQGPKLLIQFQNNGVVDDSQLPKDRFSAERLKGVDSTLKIQPAKLEDSAVYLCASSLTRTSGTEAFFGQGTRLTVV.

On this clone: This sample includes further DNA sequences coding for the same CDR3. V usage is TRBV18 and J usage is TRBJ1-5, with 8 bases matching TRBD1. Trimming removed 3 bases from V and 3 bases from J; junction bases left unmatched: 1. Germline V gene data show CDR1 as KGHSH and CDR2 as LQKENI. CDR3 length equals 14 residues. The CDR3 here is CASSPGQVNQPQHF. CDR3 sequence (DNA): TGTGCCAGCTCACCGGGACAGGTCAATCAGCCCCAGCATTTT.

The CDR3 sequence is CASGTGRYTEAFF. The DNA for the CDR3 is TGTGCCAGCGGGACAGGGAGATACACTGAAGCTTTCTTT. The chain uses TRBV12-3 or TRBV12-4 and TRBJ1-1; 9 bases match TRBD1. The junction had 4 bases not matched to a gene; V was cut back by 8 bases and J by 3 bases. The CDR3 sequence is 13 residues long.

This clone appeared once. This rearrangement joins TRBV19 to TRBJ2-3, with D perhaps TRBD1 (5 bases). CDR1 LNHDA and CDR2 SQIVND come from the germline V gene (reference sequence). The CDR3 is 13 residues long. The germline V and J ends were trimmed by 4 bases and 5 bases, with 10 bases remaining between them. The CDR3 DNA is TGTGCCAGTAGTAAAGGGGCCCGAGATACGCAGTATTTT. It codes for CASSKGARDTQYF.

The V and J genes are TRBV27 and TRBJ1-3, with D perhaps TRBD1 (6 bases). The CDR3 runs 14 residues. The V gene's germline CDR1 is MNHEY and CDR2 SMNVEV (reference sequence). Trimming shortened V by 6 bases and J by 4 bases, and 13 bases separated the two germline ends. CDR3 region: CASRPGQSGNTIYF. CDR3 bases: TGTGCCAGCAGACCGGGACAATCCGGAAACACCATATATTTT.

This chain joins TRBV6-2 or TRBV6-3 and TRBJ2-3, with D hard to call. This CDR3 contains 15 residues. Germline values: CDR1 MNHEY, CDR2 SVGEGT. V dropped 0 bases and J dropped 0 bases, with 7 bases sitting between them. The CDR3 here is CASSYSRASTDTQYF. The CDR3 DNA sequence: TGTGCCAGCAGTTACTCGAGAGCTAGCACAGATACGCAGTATTTT.

A few counts support this clone. The chain recombines TRBV6-5 with TRBJ2-3, with no clear D. This CDR3 is 12 amino acids long. Germline lookup yields CDR1 MNHEY and CDR2 SVGAGI. Between the trimmed V and J ends, which lost 6 bases and 1 base, there was a span of 5 bases. The CDR3 region is CASRAGTDTQYF. The CDR3 nucleotides read TGTGCCAGCAGGGCGGGCACAGATACGCAGTATTTT.

This clone turned up a few times. The J gene is TRBJ2-2, the V gene TRBV2, with 13 bases lining up with TRBD2. Germline V gene sequence: CDR1 SNHLY, CDR2 FYNNEI. The CDR3 spans 17 residues. Trimming removed 4 bases from V and 5 bases from J; junction bases left unmatched: 7. The CDR3 is CASSVPGLAGRTGELFF. In DNA form, the CDR3 reads TGTGCCAGCAGTGTACCGGGACTAGCGGGGAGGACCGGGGAGCTGTTTTTT.

The V call is TRBV7-8, the J call TRBJ2-3, with 7 bases aligning to TRBD1. Germline V gene lookup returns CDR1 SGHVS and CDR2 FQNEAQ. Trimming at V came to 5 bases and at J to 6 bases, leaving 8 bases not matched to a gene. The length of the CDR3 is 14 residues. The CDR3 loop is CASSHEGARDTQYF. CDR3 bases: TGTGCCAGCAGCCACGAGGGGGCCAGGGATACGCAGTATTTT. Full variable domain (remainder filled in from reference TRBV7-8 and TRBJ2-3): GAGVSQSPRYKVAKRGQDVALRCDPISGHVSLFWYQQALGQGPEFLTYFQNEAQLDKSGLPSDRFFAERPEGSVSTLKIQRTQQEDSAVYLCASSHEGARDTQYFGPGTRLTVL.

V gene TRBV3-1 (or the pseudogene TRBV3-2) combines with J gene TRBJ2-7, with D possibly TRBD2 on 5 matching bases. The CDR3 extends over 14 amino acids. In germline, CDR1 is LGHDT, CDR2 YNNKEL (reference sequence). Trimming removed 4 bases at V and 6 bases at J, with 16 bases between. The CDR3 nucleotides are TGTGCCAGCAGCCTCACGGACGGGAATCTCGAGCAGTACTTC. It translates to CASSLTDGNLEQYF.

This sequence joins TRBV4-1 and TRBJ1-3, with a possible D match to TRBD1 (5 bases). This CDR3 is 17 amino acids long. Germline CDR1 reads MGHRA; CDR2 reads YSYEKL. Trimming pared 0 bases from V and 0 bases from J, leaving 12 bases between. The CDR3 reads CASSQDWQGYSGNTIYF. CDR3 nucleotides: TGCGCCAGCAGCCAAGATTGGCAGGGATACTCTGGAAACACCATATATTTT.

V and J are TRBV3-1 (or the pseudogene TRBV3-2) and TRBJ1-2; D is undetermined. Germline loops: CDR1 LGHDT, CDR2 YNNKEL (reference sequence). The CDR3 sequence is 13 residues long. Trimming removed 0 bases from V and 8 bases from J, with 10 bases in between. CDR3 residues: CASSQDSVEGYTF. The CDR3 DNA is TGTGCCAGCAGCCAAGATTCTGTCGAGGGCTACACCTTC.

The V and J genes are TRBV6-4 and TRBJ1-2, with 8 nucleotides matching TRBD1. V lost 3 bases and J lost 6; bases outside the gene matches: 6. CDR1 MRHNA and CDR2 SNTAGT come from the germline V gene. The CDR3 has 14 residues. CDR3 in amino acids: CASSEEGQENGYTF. CDR3 nucleotide sequence: TGTGCCAGCAGTGAAGAGGGACAGGAGAATGGCTACACCTTC.

The chain is built from TRBV2 and TRBJ2-3; 7 bases are shared with TRBD1. CDR1 is SNHLY and CDR2 is FYNNEI in the germline V gene. The CDR3 loop spans 13 amino acids. J lost 6 bases, V lost 2 bases, and 2 bases had no gene match. The CDR3 sequence: CASSEQTGDTQYF. CDR3 in DNA: TGTGCCAGCAGTGAACAGACAGGGGATACGCAGTATTTT.

The rearrangement uses TRBV11-2 and TRBJ2-3; TRBD2 matches 10 bases. The V gene end was trimmed by 5 bases and the J gene end by 1 base; junction bases not matched to a gene: 3. Germline V gene sequence: CDR1 SGHAT, CDR2 FQNNGV. The CDR3 is made up of 15 amino acids. The CDR3 spells CASSPTSGGTDTQYF. The CDR3, as DNA: TGTGCCAGCAGCCCCACTAGCGGGGGCACAGATACGCAGTATTTT.

J is TRBJ1-4 and V is TRBV7-9; TRBD1 matches 11 bases. With 6 bases clipped from V and 7 bases from J, the junction kept 4 bases outside the gene matches. CDR1 and CDR2 from the germline V gene are SEHNR and FQNEAQ (reference sequence). This CDR3 contains 14 residues. CDR3 nucleotides: TGTGCCAGCAGGGGGACAGGGGGACGTGAAAAACTGTTTTTT. The encoded protein is CASRGTGGREKLFF.